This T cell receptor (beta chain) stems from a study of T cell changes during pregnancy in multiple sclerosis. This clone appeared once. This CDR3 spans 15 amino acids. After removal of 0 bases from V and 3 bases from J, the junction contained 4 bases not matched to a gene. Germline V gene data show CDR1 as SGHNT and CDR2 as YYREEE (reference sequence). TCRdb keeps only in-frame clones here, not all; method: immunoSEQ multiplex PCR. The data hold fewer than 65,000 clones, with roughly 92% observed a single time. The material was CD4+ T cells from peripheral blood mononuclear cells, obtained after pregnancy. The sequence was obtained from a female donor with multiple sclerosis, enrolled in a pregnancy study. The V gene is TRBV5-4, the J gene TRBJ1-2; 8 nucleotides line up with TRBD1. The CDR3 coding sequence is TGTGCCAGCAGCTTGGGGTTGACAGGGGACTATGGCTACACCTTC. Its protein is CASSLGLTGDYGYTF.